Listed below are T cell receptor beta chains from one sample, sequenced in a study of cytomegalovirus exposure and HLA in healthy donors. Profiled with immunoSEQ multiplex PCR; TCRdb holds only in-frame clones, not every one. The top ten hold around 1.9% of the sample, which has 140,000 or so clones, approximately 83% seen once. What was sequenced was PBMCs. Source of these receptors: a woman in her thirties or forties in good health and CMV-seronegative. Both conserved end residues are part of each CDR3. D genes are given only for firm matches. Clone size is not always given. Where it is, it says once, few, many or a class for expanded clones.

CDR3: CASSLVAGDTEAFF; DNA: TGTGCCAGCAGCCTCGTCGCAGGGGACACTGAAGCTTTCTTT; D: -; V: TRBV6-1; J: TRBJ1-1; size: -
CDR3: CASSLAVTDGEQYF; DNA: TGTGCCAGTAGTCTGGCCGTGACAGATGGCGAGCAGTACTTC; D: -; V: TRBV19; J: TRBJ2-7; size: -
CDR3: CASRQTGEHEQYF; DNA: TGCGCCAGCAGACAGACAGGGGAGCACGAGCAGTACTTC; D: TRBD1; V: TRBV10-1; J: TRBJ2-7; size: once
CDR3: CASTLFTQAGNQPQHF; DNA: TGTGCCAGTACCCTTTTTACACAGGCAGGGAATCAGCCCCAGCATTTT; D: -; V: TRBV19; J: TRBJ1-5; size: -
CDR3: CASSTPRDRWGYGYTF; DNA: TGTGCCAGCAGTACCCCCCGGGACAGGTGGGGCTATGGCTACACCTTC; D: TRBD1; V: TRBV28; J: TRBJ1-2; size: -
CDR3: CAWRGQGSYEQYF; DNA: TGTGCCTGGAGGGGACAGGGGAGTTACGAGCAGTACTTC; D: TRBD1; V: TRBV30; J: TRBJ2-7; size: -
CDR3: CASSRWTTRETQYF; DNA: TGTGCCAGCAGTCGCTGGACAACTCGGGAGACCCAGTACTTC; D: -; V: TRBV6-5; J: TRBJ2-5; size: -
CDR3: CASRPSGFDEQYF; DNA: TGTGCCAGTAGGCCCAGCGGGTTCGACGAGCAGTACTTC; D: -; V: TRBV19; J: TRBJ2-7; size: once
CDR3: CASSFLTSAYPYEQYF; DNA: TGTGCCAGCAGTTTCCTCACTAGCGCTTACCCCTACGAGCAGTACTTC; D: TRBD2; V: TRBV27; J: TRBJ2-7; size: -
CDR3: CASSRSLGQGAQGYTF; DNA: TGTGCCAGCAGCCGTTCTTTAGGACAGGGGGCGCAGGGCTACACCTTC; D: TRBD1; V: TRBV4-2; J: TRBJ1-2; size: medium-sized
CDR3: CASTYRGSYEQYF; DNA: TGTGCCAGCACCTACAGGGGATCCTACGAGCAGTACTTC; D: TRBD1; V: TRBV27; J: TRBJ2-7; size: -
CDR3: CASSYSRDRVWGYTF; DNA: TGTGCCAGCAGTTACTCGCGGGACAGGGTGTGGGGCTACACCTTC; D: TRBD1; V: TRBV6-5; J: TRBJ1-2; size: few
CDR3: CASGYQADTGELFF; DNA: TGTGCCAGCGGGTACCAGGCAGACACCGGGGAGCTGTTTTTT; D: -; V: TRBV6-4; J: TRBJ2-2; size: once
CDR3: CASSPGLAGSTYEQYF; DNA: TGTGCCAGCAGCCCGGGACTAGCGGGTTCCACCTACGAGCAGTACTTC; D: TRBD2; V: TRBV5-4; J: TRBJ2-7; size: -
CDR3: CASSLGLLGAGGLEQFF; DNA: TGTGCCAGCAGCTTGGGTTTACTAGGGGCGGGAGGATTGGAGCAGTTCTTC; D: TRBD2; V: TRBV5-4; J: TRBJ2-1; size: few